The clone carrying this T cell receptor beta chain was counted ten times or more. The target antigen is unknown. This CDR3 is 15 amino acids long. Germline V gene sequence: CDR1 SGDLS, CDR2 YYNGEE. V gave up 3 bases and J gave up 4 bases; unmatched junction bases: 9. TCRdb ran MiXCR on the 5' RACE reads and lists one entry per CDR3 protein. Among 640,000 or so distinct CDR3 sequences listed, roughly 6.2% were seen once. These data originate in a study of identical twins. General study points: Reduced insertions were recorded for abundant cord blood beta clonotypes, with no such pattern in memory repertoires. Low generation-probability sequences were in excess among twin-shared out-of-frame alpha sequences. Its conclusions, products of cross-sectional statistical analysis, did not come from following the same donors.

Sequencing was done on a sample of naive T cells sorted from blood. The genes are TRBV9 and TRBJ2-7; 8 bases are a match to TRBD1. The receptor's source is a man younger than 35 in good health. The CDR3 loop is CASSAYGGQAYEQYF. CDR3 DNA: TGTGCCAGCAGCGCCTATGGGGGACAGGCTTACGAGCAGTACTTC.